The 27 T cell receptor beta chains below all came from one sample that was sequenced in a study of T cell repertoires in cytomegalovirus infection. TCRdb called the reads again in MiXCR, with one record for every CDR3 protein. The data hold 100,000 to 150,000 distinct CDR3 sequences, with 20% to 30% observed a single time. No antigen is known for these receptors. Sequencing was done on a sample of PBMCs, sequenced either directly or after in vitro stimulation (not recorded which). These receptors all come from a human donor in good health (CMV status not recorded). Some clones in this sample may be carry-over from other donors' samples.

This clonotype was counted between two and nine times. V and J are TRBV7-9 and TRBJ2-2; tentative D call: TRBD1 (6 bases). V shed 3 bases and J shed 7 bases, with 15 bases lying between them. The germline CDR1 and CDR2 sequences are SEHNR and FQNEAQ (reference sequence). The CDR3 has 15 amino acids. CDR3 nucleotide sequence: TGTGCCAGCAGCTTCCAGGGGACGGTTGTCGGGGAGCTGTTTTTT. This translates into CASSFQGTVVGELFF.

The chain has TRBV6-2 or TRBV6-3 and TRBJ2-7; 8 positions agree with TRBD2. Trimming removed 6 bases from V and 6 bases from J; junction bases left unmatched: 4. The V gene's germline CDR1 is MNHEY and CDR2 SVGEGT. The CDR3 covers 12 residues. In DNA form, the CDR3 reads TGTGCCAGCAGCCGGGGGACTAGCGAGCAGTACGTC. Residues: CASSRGTSEQYV.

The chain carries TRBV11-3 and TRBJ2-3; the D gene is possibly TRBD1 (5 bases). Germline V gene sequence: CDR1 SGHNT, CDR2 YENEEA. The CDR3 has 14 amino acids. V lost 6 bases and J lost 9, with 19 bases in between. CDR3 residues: CASRPPGQLRTQYF. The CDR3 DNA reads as TGTGCCAGCAGACCCCCAGGACAATTAAGGACGCAGTATTTT.

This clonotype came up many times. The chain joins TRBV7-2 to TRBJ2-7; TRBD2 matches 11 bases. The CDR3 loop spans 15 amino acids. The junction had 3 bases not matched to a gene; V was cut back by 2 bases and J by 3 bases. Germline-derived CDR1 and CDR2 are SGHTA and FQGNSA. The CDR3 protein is CASSLTSGSGYEQYF. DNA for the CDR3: TGTGCCAGCAGCTTAACTAGCGGGAGTGGCTACGAGCAGTACTTC.

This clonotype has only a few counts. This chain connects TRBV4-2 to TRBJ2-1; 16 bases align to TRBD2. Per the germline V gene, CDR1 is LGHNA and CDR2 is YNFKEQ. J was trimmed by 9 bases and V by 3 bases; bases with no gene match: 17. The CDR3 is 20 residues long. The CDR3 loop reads CASSHHTGTSGRAGKGEQFF. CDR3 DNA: TGTGCCAGCAGCCACCACACCGGGACTAGCGGGAGGGCCGGAAAGGGTGAGCAGTTCTTC.

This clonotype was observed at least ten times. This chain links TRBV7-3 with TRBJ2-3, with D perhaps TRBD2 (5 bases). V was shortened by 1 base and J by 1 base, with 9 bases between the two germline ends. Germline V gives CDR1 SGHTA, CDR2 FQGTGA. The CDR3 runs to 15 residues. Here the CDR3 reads CASSLNGERTDTQYF. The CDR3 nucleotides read TGTGCCAGCAGCTTAAACGGGGAACGCACAGATACGCAGTATTTT.

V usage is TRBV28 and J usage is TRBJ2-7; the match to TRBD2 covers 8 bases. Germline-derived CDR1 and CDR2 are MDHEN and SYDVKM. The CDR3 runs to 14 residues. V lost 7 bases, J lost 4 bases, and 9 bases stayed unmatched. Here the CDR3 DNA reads TGTGCCAGCACCCGGGGGGGGGTGGTATACGAGCAGTACTTC. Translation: CASTRGGVVYEQYF.

The CDR3 coding sequence is TGTGCCAGTAGTATTCGGGACGTTGCCTACAATGAGCAGTTCTTC. This translates into CASSIRDVAYNEQFF. This chain connects TRBV19 to TRBJ2-1, with D perhaps assigned TRBD1 or TRBD2 (5 bases each). The germline CDR1 and CDR2 sequences are LNHDA and SQIVND (reference sequence). The CDR3 extends over 15 amino acids. V was pared by 3 bases and J by 2 bases, with 11 bases between.

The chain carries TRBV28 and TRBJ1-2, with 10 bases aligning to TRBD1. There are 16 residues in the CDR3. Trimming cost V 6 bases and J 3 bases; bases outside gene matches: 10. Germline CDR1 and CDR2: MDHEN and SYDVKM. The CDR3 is CASSLGQGTLYYGYTF. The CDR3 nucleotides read TGTGCCAGCAGCCTGGGACAGGGGACTCTATACTATGGCTACACCTTC.

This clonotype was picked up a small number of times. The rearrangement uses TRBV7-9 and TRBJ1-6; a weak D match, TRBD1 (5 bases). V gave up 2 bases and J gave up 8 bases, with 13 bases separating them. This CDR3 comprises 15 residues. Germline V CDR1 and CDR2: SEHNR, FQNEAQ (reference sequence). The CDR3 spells CASSLSGRVDSPLHF. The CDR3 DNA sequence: TGTGCCAGCAGCTTATCGGGCAGGGTGGATTCACCCCTCCACTTT. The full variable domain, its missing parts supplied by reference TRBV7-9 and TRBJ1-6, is DTGVSQNPRHKITKRGQNVTFRCDPISEHNRLYWYRQTLGQGPEFLTYFQNEAQLEKSRLLSDRFSAERPKGSFSTLEIQRTEQGDSAMYLCASSLSGRVDSPLHFGNGTRLTVT.

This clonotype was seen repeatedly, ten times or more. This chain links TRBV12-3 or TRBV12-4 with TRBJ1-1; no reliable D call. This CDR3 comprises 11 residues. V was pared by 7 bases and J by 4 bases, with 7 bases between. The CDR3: CASTFTTEAFF. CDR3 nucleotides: TGTGCCAGCACCTTCACCACTGAAGCTTTCTTT.

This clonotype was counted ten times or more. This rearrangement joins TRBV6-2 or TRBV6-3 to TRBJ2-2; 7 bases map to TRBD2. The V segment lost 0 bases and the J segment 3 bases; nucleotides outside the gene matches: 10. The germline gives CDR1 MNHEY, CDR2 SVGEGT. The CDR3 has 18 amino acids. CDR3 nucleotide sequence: TGTGCCAGCAGTTACTCGATCTTCGCGGGAGAGGACACCGGGGAGCTGTTTTTT. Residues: CASSYSIFAGEDTGELFF.

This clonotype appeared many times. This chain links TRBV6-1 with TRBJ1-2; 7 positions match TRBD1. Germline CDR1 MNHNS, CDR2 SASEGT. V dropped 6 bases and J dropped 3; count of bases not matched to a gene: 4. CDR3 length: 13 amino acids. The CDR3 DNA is TGTGCCAGCAGAGCCGGGACAGACTATGGCTACACCTTC. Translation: CASRAGTDYGYTF.

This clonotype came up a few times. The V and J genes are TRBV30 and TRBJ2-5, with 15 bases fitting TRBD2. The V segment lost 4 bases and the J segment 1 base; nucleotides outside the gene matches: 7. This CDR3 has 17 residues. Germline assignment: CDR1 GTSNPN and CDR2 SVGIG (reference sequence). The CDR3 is CAWTGPGLAGGQETQYF. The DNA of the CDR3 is TGTGCCTGGACCGGCCCGGGACTAGCGGGAGGCCAAGAGACCCAGTACTTC.

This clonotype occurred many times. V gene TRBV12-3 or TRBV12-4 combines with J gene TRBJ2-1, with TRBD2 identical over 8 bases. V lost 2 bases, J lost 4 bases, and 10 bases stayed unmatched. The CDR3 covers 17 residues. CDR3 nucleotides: TGTGCCAGCAGTTTACTGGGCGGGAGGAACCTTTACAATGAGCAGTTCTTC. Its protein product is CASSLLGGRNLYNEQFF.

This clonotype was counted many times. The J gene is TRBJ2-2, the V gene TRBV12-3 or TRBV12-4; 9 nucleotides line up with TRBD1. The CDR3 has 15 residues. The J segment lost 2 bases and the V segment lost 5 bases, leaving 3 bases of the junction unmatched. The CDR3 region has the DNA TGTGCCAGCAGTCTACAGGGGGCAAACACCGGGGAGCTGTTTTTT. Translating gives CASSLQGANTGELFF.

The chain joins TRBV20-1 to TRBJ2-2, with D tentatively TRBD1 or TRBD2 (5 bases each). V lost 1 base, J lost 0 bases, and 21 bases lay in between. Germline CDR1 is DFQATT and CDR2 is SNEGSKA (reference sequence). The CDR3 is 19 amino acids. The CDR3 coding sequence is TGCAGTGCTAGAGGGAAAACCGGGGCTAGCAGAGCGAACACCGGGGAGCTGTTTTTT. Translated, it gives CSARGKTGASRANTGELFF.

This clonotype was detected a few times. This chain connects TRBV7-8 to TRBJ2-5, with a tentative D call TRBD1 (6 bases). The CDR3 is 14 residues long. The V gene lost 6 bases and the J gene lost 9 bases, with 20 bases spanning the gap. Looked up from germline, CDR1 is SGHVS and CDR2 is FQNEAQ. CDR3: CASSRPREKGAQYF. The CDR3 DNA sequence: TGTGCCAGCAGTCGACCCAGAGAAAAGGGGGCCCAGTACTTC.

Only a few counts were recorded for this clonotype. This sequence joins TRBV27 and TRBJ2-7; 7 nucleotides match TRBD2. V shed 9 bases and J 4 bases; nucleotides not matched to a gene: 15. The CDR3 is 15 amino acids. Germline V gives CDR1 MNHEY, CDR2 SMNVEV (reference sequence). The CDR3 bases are TGTGCCAGAACCCCCGGGGAGGCGGGGGAGTACGAGCAGTACGTC. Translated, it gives CARTPGEAGEYEQYV.

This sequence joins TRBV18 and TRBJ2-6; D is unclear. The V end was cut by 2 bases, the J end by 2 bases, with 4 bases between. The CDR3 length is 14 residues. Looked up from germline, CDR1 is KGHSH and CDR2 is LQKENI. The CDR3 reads CASSPGAGANVLTF. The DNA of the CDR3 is TGTGCCAGCTCACCAGGGGCTGGGGCCAACGTCCTGACTTTC.

This CDR3 is CASSIRLAETSTTGELFF. In nucleotides, the CDR3 is TGTGCCAGTAGTATACGGCTAGCGGAGACCTCAACCACCGGGGAGCTGTTTTTT. V gene TRBV19 combines with J gene TRBJ2-2; 7 nucleotides agree with TRBD2. V was clipped by 2 bases and J by 4 bases; unmatched bases: 13. The CDR3 length is 18 residues. Germline V gene lookup returns CDR1 LNHDA and CDR2 SQIVND (reference sequence). Based on the CDR3 plus reference TRBV19 and TRBJ2-2, the full variable domain is DGGITQSPKYLFRKEGQNVTLSCEQNLNHDAMYWYRQDPGQGLRLIYYSQIVNDFQKGDIAEGYSVSREKKESFPLTVTSAQKNPTAFYLCASSIRLAETSTTGELFFGEGSRLTVL.

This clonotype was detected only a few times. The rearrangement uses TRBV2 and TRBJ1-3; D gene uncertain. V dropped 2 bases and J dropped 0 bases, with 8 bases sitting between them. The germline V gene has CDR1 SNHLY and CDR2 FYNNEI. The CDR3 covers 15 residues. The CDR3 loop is CASSEQALSGNTIYF. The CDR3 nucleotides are TGTGCCAGCAGTGAACAGGCCCTCTCTGGAAACACCATATATTTT. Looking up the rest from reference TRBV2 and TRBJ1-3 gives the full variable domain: EPEVTQTPSHQVTQMGQEVILRCVPISNHLYFYWYRQILGQKVEFLVSFYNNEISEKSEIFDDQFSVERPDGSNFTLKIRSTKLEDSAMYFCASSEQALSGNTIYFGEGSWLTVV.

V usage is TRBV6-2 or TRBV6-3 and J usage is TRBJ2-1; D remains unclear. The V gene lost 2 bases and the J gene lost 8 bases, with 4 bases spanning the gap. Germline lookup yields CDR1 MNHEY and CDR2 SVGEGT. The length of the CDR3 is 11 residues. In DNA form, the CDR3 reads TGTGCCAGCAGTTACCCGGATGAGCAGTTCTTC. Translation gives CASSYPDEQFF.

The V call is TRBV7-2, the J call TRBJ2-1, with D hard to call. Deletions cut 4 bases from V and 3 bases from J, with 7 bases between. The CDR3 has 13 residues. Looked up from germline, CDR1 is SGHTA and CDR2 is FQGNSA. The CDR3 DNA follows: TGTGCCAGCAGCTCCCACAACTACAATGAGCAGTTCTTC. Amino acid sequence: CASSSHNYNEQFF.

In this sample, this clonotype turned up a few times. The CDR3 DNA reads as TGTGCCAGCAGTAAGACCAGGGGCCTGACGAAAAACATTCAGTACTTC. It codes for CASSKTRGLTKNIQYF. The chain couples TRBV28 to TRBJ2-4, with D perhaps matching TRBD1 (6 bases). Germline V gene data show CDR1 as MDHEN and CDR2 as SYDVKM. The CDR3 length is 16 residues. V lost 5 bases and J 4 bases, leaving 18 bases between the germline ends.

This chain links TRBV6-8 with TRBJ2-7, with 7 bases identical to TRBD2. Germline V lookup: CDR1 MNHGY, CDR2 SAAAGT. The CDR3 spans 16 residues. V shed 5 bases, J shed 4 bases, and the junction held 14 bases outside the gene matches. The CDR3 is CASSPSGTTGEYEQYV. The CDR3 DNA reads TGTGCCAGCAGTCCCAGCGGGACGACCGGCGAATACGAGCAGTACGTC.

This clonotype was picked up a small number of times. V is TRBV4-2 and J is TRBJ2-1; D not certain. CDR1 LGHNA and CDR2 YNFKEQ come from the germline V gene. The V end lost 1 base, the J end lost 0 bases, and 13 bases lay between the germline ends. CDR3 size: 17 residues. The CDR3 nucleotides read TGTGCCAGCAGCCAAGTGGGCGGATTTAGCTCCTACAATGAGCAGTTCTTC. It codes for CASSQVGGFSSYNEQFF.